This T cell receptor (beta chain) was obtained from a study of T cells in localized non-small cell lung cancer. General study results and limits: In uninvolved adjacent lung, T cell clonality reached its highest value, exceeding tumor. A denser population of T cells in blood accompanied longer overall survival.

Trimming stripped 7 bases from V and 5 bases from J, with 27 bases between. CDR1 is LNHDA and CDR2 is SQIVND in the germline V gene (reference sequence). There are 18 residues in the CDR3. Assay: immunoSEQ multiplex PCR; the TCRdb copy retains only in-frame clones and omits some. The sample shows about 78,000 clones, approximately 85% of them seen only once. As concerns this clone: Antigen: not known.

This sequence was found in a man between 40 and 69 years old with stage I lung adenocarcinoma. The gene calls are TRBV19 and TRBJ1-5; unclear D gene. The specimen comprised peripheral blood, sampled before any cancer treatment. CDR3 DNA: TGTGCCAGTATCACCAGTCAAGGGATCCGGATCACCGATCAGCCCCAGCATTTT. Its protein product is CASITSQGIRITDQPQHF.